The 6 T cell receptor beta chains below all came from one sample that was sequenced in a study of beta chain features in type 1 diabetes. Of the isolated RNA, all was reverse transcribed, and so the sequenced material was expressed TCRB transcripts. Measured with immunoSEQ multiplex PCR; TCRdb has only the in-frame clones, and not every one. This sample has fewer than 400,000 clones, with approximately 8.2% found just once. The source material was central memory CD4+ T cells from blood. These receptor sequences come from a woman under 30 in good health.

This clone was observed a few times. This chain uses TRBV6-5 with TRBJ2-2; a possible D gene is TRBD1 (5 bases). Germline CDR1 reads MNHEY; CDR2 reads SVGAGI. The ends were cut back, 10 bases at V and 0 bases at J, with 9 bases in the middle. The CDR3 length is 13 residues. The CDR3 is CATMTANTGELFF. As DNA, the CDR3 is TGTGCCACCATGACAGCGAACACCGGGGAGCTGTTTTTT.

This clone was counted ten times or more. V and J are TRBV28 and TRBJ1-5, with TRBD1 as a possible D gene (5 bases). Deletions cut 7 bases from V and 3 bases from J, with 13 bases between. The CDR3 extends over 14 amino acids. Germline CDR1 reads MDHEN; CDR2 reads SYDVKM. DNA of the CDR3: TGTGCCAGCACCCGGCCAGGGATCAATCAGCCCCAGCATTTT. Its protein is CASTRPGINQPQHF.

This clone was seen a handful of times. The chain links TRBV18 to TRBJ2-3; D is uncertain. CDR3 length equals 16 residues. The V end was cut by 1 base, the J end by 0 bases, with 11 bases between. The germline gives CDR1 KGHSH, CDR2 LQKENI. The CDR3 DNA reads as TGTGCCAGCTCACCACGGGCGCCTACTAGCACAGATACGCAGTATTTT. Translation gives CASSPRAPTSTDTQYF.

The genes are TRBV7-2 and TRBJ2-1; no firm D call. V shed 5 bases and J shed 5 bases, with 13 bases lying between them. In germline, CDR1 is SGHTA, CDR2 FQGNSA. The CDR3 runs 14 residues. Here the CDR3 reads CASSVYNSHNEQFF. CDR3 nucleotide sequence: TGTGCCAGCAGCGTGTACAACAGCCACAATGAGCAGTTCTTC.

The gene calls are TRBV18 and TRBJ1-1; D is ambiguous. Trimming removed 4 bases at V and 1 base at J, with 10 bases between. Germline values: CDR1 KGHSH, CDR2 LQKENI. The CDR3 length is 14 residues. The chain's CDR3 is CASSQGNRNTEAFF. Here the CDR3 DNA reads TGTGCCAGCTCACAAGGAAACAGGAACACTGAAGCTTTCTTT.

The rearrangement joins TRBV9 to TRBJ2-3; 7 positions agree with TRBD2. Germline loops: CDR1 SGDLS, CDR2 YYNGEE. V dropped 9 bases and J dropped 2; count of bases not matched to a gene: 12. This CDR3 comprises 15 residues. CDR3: CATARTSVSTDTQYF. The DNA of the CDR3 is TGTGCCACCGCTAGGACTAGTGTTTCCACAGATACGCAGTATTTT.